The 6 T cell receptor beta chains presented below share a single source sample, sequenced in a study of blood T cell repertoires in COVID-19. Libraries were prepared by immunoSEQ multiplex PCR; TCRdb keeps only in-frame clonotypes and omits some of them. The sample lists nearly 200,000 clones, more than 65% occurring once. The sequenced sample consisted of PBMCs or T cells enriched from blood (not recorded which). The receptors here all came from a man aged 35 to 55 who had recovered from COVID-19.

This sequence joins TRBV3-1 (or the pseudogene TRBV3-2) and TRBJ2-1, with 12 bases that match TRBD2. Trimming took 6 bases from V and 7 from J; bases not matched to a gene: 7. This CDR3 region has 15 residues. Germline CDR1 reads LGHDT; CDR2 reads YNNKEL (reference sequence). The CDR3 DNA follows: TGTGCCAGCAGTCACCTAGCGGGGGGGCAGAATGAGCAGTTCTTC. As protein: CASSHLAGGQNEQFF.

This chain joins TRBV4-1 and TRBJ1-5, with D perhaps TRBD1 (5 bases). The germline V and J ends were trimmed by 0 bases and 5 bases, with 11 bases remaining between them. Germline CDR1 and CDR2: MGHRA and YSYEKL. The CDR3 has 15 amino acids. The CDR3 sequence is CASSQDSAGYQPQHF. CDR3 nucleotides: TGCGCCAGCAGCCAAGACTCCGCAGGGTATCAGCCCCAGCATTTT.

J is TRBJ2-3 and V is TRBV6-4; 9 nucleotides match TRBD2. Germline V gene sequence: CDR1 MRHNA, CDR2 SNTAGT. CDR3 length: 13 amino acids. J was trimmed by 3 bases and V by 8 bases; bases with no gene match: 3. The CDR3 region is CASLGLATDTQYF. The CDR3 nucleotides are TGTGCCAGCCTTGGACTAGCGACAGATACGCAGTATTTT.

This clone was picked up one time. The V call is TRBV5-1, the J call TRBJ1-2, with TRBD1 matching over 9 bases. V dropped 7 bases and J dropped 4; count of bases not matched to a gene: 8. The CDR3 has 14 amino acids. CDR1 is SGHRS, CDR2 YFSETQ, per germline. The CDR3, as DNA: TGCGCCAGCCGGGAGGGACAGGGAGCCTATGGCTACACCTTC. Translation: CASREGQGAYGYTF.

V gene TRBV19 combines with J gene TRBJ1-1; possibly TRBD1 for D (5 bases). Germline V gene data show CDR1 as LNHDA and CDR2 as SQIVND (reference sequence). The CDR3 runs 13 residues. V lost 6 bases to trimming and J lost 3 bases, with 11 bases between them. CDR3 in DNA: TGTGCCAGTAGCCCCTGGGGGGACACTGAAGCTTTCTTT. Amino acid sequence: CASSPWGDTEAFF.

The chain uses TRBV6-5 and TRBJ1-5; D gene uncertain. There are 15 residues in the CDR3. CDR1 MNHEY and CDR2 SVGAGI come from the germline V gene. Trimming stripped 5 bases from V and 0 bases from J, with 11 bases between. The DNA of the CDR3 is TGTGCCAGCAGTCTAGATTACTATAGCAATCAGCCCCAGCATTTT. It encodes CASSLDYYSNQPQHF.